What follows are 31 T cell receptor beta chains derived from one specimen sequenced in a study of brain T cells in children with intractable seizures. The sequenced cases were selected for having the highest brain T cell transcript signatures. Profiling relied on immunoSEQ multiplex PCR, and the TCRdb table lists in-frame clones only, not all of them. The sample contains some 7,700 clones, less than 75% of which appear only once. This material consisted of resected brain tissue, taken at surgery. The receptor source for this set is a boy younger than two with tuberous sclerosis and intractable seizures.

The chain uses TRBV12-3 or TRBV12-4 and TRBJ2-7; D gene unclear. The V end was cut by 3 bases, the J end by 2 bases, with 8 bases between. There are 13 residues in the CDR3. The CDR3 loop reads CASSFTETYEQYF. The CDR3 DNA sequence: TGTGCCAGCAGTTTTACGGAGACCTACGAGCAGTACTTC.

The rearrangement joins TRBV6-5 to TRBJ1-2; D remains unclear. The length of the CDR3 is 11 residues. The germline V gene has CDR1 MNHEY and CDR2 SVGAGI. V lost 11 bases to trimming and J lost 4 bases, with 11 bases between them. The CDR3 is CALRSVYGYTF. CDR3 nucleotides: TGTGCCCTACGGTCGGTCTATGGCTACACCTTC.

The rearrangement joins TRBV19 to TRBJ1-5; D is ambiguous. In germline, CDR1 is LNHDA, CDR2 SQIVND (reference sequence). The CDR3 is 12 residues long. Between the trimmed V and J ends, which lost 3 bases and 4 bases, there was a span of 4 bases. For the CDR3, the DNA is TGTGCCAGTAGTATTCTGAATCAGCCCCAGCATTTT. Its protein is CASSILNQPQHF.

The chain is built from TRBV7-9 and TRBJ2-5, with D possibly being TRBD1 (5 bases). The CDR3 extends over 14 amino acids. Trimming took off 1 base at V and 1 base at J, with 7 bases between the two ends. Germline V gene sequence: CDR1 SEHNR, CDR2 FQNEAQ (reference sequence). CDR3 DNA: TGTGCCAGCAGCTTAGGGGGCCCCCAAGAGACCCAGTACTTC. Translated, it gives CASSLGGPQETQYF.

About this clone: A read error may produce the germline difference seen at one junction end. This sequence joins TRBV2 and TRBJ2-7; D is undetermined. Germline assignment: CDR1 SNHLY and CDR2 FYNNEI. The CDR3 runs 13 residues. In DNA form, the CDR3 reads TGTGCCGCGACCCCAGCTCGCTCCCACGAGCAGTACTTC. It encodes CAATPARSHEQYF.

Concerning this clone itself: At one end, the junction sequence differs from germline, possibly due to a read error. V usage is TRBV6-2 or TRBV6-3 and J usage is TRBJ2-2; D is perhaps TRBD2 (6 bases). The CDR3 is made up of 13 amino acids. Germline V gene lookup returns CDR1 MNHEY and CDR2 SVGEGT. The CDR3 DNA is TGTGTCAGCAGTATCAGGAGGGCCGGGGAGCTGTTTTTT. Translation gives CVSSIRRAGELFF.

V is TRBV7-2 and J is TRBJ2-1; 8 nucleotides align to TRBD2. Germline V CDR1 and CDR2: SGHTA, FQGNSA. This CDR3 comprises 15 residues. Trimming at V came to 2 bases and at J to 6 bases, leaving 6 bases not matched to a gene. This CDR3 is CASSLPPGGGNEQFF. The CDR3 nucleotides are TGTGCCAGCAGCTTACCCCCGGGGGGGGGCAATGAGCAGTTCTTC.

Only one count was recorded for this clone. The chain links TRBV5-6 to TRBJ2-1; TRBD2 aligns across 7 bases. The V gene end was trimmed by 1 base and the J gene end by 5 bases; junction bases not matched to a gene: 9. CDR1 and CDR2 (germline): SGHDT, YYEEEE. The CDR3 covers 16 residues. CDR3 region: CASSLWDGTMNNEQFF. CDR3 in DNA: TGTGCCAGCAGCTTGTGGGATGGGACTATGAACAATGAGCAGTTCTTC.

This clone turned up a few times. The gene calls are TRBV21-1 and TRBJ2-1; the DNA was not used to check the table's D call, TRBD2. TRBV21-1 is listed as a pseudogene. The CDR3 has 17 residues. The CDR3 sequence is CASSKAGGGGPGYEQFF. As DNA, the CDR3 is TGTGCCAGCAGCAAAGCTGGTGGCGGGGGGCCGGGGTATGAGCAGTTCTTC.

The chain links TRBV7-8 to TRBJ1-2; the D gene is possibly TRBD1 (6 bases). The CDR3 length is 15 residues. The V end was cut by 3 bases, the J end by 4 bases, with 15 bases between. Per germline, CDR1 SGHVS and CDR2 FQNEAQ. The CDR3 DNA is TGTGCCAGCAGCTTGGAGGGGGGGCTCGGCTATGGCTACACCTTC. Its translation is CASSLEGGLGYGYTF.

The gene calls are TRBV4-1 and TRBJ2-5, with 7 bases matching TRBD2. J was trimmed by 5 bases and V by 0 bases; bases with no gene match: 12. The CDR3 spans 17 residues. CDR1 and CDR2 (germline): MGHRA, YSYEKL. CDR3: CASSQDGSGNEGETQYF. In nucleotides, the CDR3 is TGCGCCAGCAGCCAAGACGGAAGCGGGAACGAGGGGGAGACCCAGTACTTC.

This chain joins TRBV5-1 and TRBJ2-5; D is undetermined. Trimming left V 3 bases short and J 0 bases short, with 3 bases between. Germline values: CDR1 SGHRS, CDR2 YFSETQ. CDR3 length: 12 amino acids. This chain's CDR3 is CASSWDQETQYF. CDR3 DNA sequence: TGCGCCAGCAGCTGGGACCAAGAGACCCAGTACTTC. Looking up the rest from reference TRBV5-1 and TRBJ2-5 gives the full variable domain: KAGVTQTPRYLIKTRGQQVTLSCSPISGHRSVSWYQQTPGQGLQFLFEYFSETQRNKGNFPGRFSGRQFSNSRSEMNVSTLELGDSALYLCASSWDQETQYFGPGTRLLVL.

This clone was picked up a small number of times. V and J are TRBV2 and TRBJ2-1, with 10 bases aligning to TRBD2. Germline V lookup: CDR1 SNHLY, CDR2 FYNNEI. The ends lost 5 bases at V and 4 bases at J; junction bases unmatched: 5. The CDR3 contains 15 residues. CDR3 loop: CASSHTSGNYNEQFF. CDR3 sequence (DNA): TGTGCCAGCAGTCATACTAGCGGGAATTACAATGAGCAGTTCTTC. Combining the CDR3 with reference TRBV2 and TRBJ2-1 gives the whole variable domain EPEVTQTPSHQVTQMGQEVILRCVPISNHLYFYWYRQILGQKVEFLVSFYNNEISEKSEIFDDQFSVERPDGSNFTLKIRSTKLEDSAMYFCASSHTSGNYNEQFFGPGTRLTVL.

As concerns this clone: A read error may produce the germline difference seen at one junction end. The gene calls are TRBV7-7 and TRBJ2-1; TRBD1 is a possible D gene (6 bases). Germline CDR1 is SSHAT and CDR2 is FNYEAQ (reference sequence). This CDR3 comprises 15 residues. The CDR3 reads CASSPQGHPDNEQFF. The CDR3 bases are TGTGCTAGCAGCCCCCAGGGACACCCGGACAATGAGCAGTTCTTC.

This chain joins TRBV7-9 and TRBJ1-2, with D possibly being TRBD1 (6 bases). From germline, CDR1 is SEHNR and CDR2 FQNEAQ (reference sequence). The CDR3 loop spans 10 amino acids. V lost 7 bases, J lost 13 bases, and 13 bases lay in between. CDR3 region: CASKGGLITF. CDR3 nucleotides: TGTGCCAGCAAAGGGGGGCTTATCACCTTC.

CDR3 loop: CASSRVYATDTQYF. CDR3 bases: TGTGCCAGCAGTCGGGTTTATGCCACAGATACGCAGTATTTT. The chain has TRBV28 and TRBJ2-3; D call uncertain. The germline gives CDR1 MDHEN, CDR2 SYDVKM. The CDR3 is 14 amino acids. V lost 5 bases and J 2 bases, leaving 11 bases between the germline ends.

The chain joins TRBV6-6 to TRBJ2-3, with D possibly called TRBD1 or TRBD2 (6 bases each). V lost 10 bases to trimming and J lost 4 bases, with 24 bases between them. The CDR3 totals 16 residues. In germline, CDR1 is MNHNY, CDR2 SVGAGI (reference sequence). The CDR3 DNA follows: TGTGCCACGTTGTATCCCTGGGTCGGGGGCGCAGATACGCAGTATTTT. This translates into CATLYPWVGGADTQYF.

The V gene is TRBV4-2, the J gene TRBJ2-7; D is perhaps TRBD1 or TRBD2 (5 bases each). This CDR3 spans 15 amino acids. Per germline, CDR1 LGHNA and CDR2 YNFKEQ. Trimming pared 2 bases from V and 5 bases from J, leaving 16 bases between. The CDR3 spells CASSQTKPQGHEQYF. The CDR3 DNA reads TGTGCCAGCAGCCAAACCAAACCCCAGGGACACGAGCAGTACTTC.

Worth noting for this clone: Additional DNA sequences in this sample encode the identical CDR3. This sequence joins TRBV7-9 and TRBJ2-3, with D uncertain. Germline V lookup: CDR1 SEHNR, CDR2 FQNEAQ (reference sequence). The CDR3 has 12 amino acids. Trimming pared 5 bases from V and 0 bases from J, leaving 3 bases between. CDR3 nucleotide sequence: TGTGCCAGCAGCCTCAGCACAGATACGCAGTATTTT. It is translated as CASSLSTDTQYF.

J is TRBJ2-3 and V is TRBV25-1; 8 bases agree with TRBD1. CDR1 and CDR2 (germline): MGHDK, SYGVNS. The CDR3 spans 13 residues. Trimming cost V 4 bases and J 6 bases; bases outside gene matches: 3. CDR3 amino acids: CASSARTGDTQYF. The CDR3 DNA follows: TGTGCCAGCAGTGCCCGGACAGGGGATACGCAGTATTTT.

The V call is TRBV19, the J call TRBJ2-2; D gene uncertain. The CDR3 runs 13 residues. Germline loops: CDR1 LNHDA, CDR2 SQIVND (reference sequence). Between the trimmed V and J ends, which lost 2 bases and 3 bases, there was a span of 4 bases. The CDR3 reads CASSIMHTGELFF. CDR3 DNA sequence: TGTGCCAGTAGTATAATGCACACCGGGGAGCTGTTTTTT.

This clone was recorded only once. The CDR3 coding sequence is TGTGCCAGCAGCCCTAGGACCCCTCCTGGGGATACGCAGTATTTT. This translates into CASSPRTPPGDTQYF. The V gene is TRBV27, the J gene TRBJ2-3, with D unresolved. V was clipped by 6 bases and J by 6 bases, with 19 bases between them. Germline V gene data show CDR1 as MNHEY and CDR2 as SMNVEV (reference sequence). The length of the CDR3 is 15 residues.

The chain has TRBV5-4 and TRBJ2-1; the D is unclear. There are 15 residues in the CDR3. Deletions cut 4 bases from V and 9 bases from J, with 20 bases between. Germline values: CDR1 SGHNT, CDR2 YYREEE (reference sequence). Here the CDR3 DNA reads TGTGCCAGCAGCCCGGAAGGTTCCGTCTCCTCTGAGCAGTTCTTC. This translates into CASSPEGSVSSEQFF. The variable domain in full, with the rest retrieved from reference TRBV5-4 and TRBJ2-1, is ETGVTQSPTHLIKTRGQQVTLRCSSQSGHNTVSWYQQALGQGPQFIFQYYREEENGRGNFPPRFSGLQFPNYSSELNVNALELDDSALYLCASSPEGSVSSEQFFGPGTRLTVL.

This clone was seen more than once but under ten times. The gene calls are TRBV27 and TRBJ2-1; possible D gene TRBD1, 6 bases. The germline CDR1 and CDR2 sequences are MNHEY and SMNVEV (reference sequence). The CDR3 covers 14 residues. Trimming shortened V by 2 bases and J by 2 bases, and 7 bases separated the two germline ends. CDR3 residues: CASSLQGTYNEQFF. The CDR3 DNA is TGTGCCAGCAGTTTACAGGGGACCTACAATGAGCAGTTCTTC.

This chain joins TRBV4-1 and TRBJ2-7; weak D call: TRBD1 (5 bases). Germline V CDR1 and CDR2: MGHRA, YSYEKL. The CDR3 consists of 15 residues. The germline V and J ends were trimmed by 0 bases and 9 bases, with 18 bases remaining between them. The CDR3 is CASSQDPNRPTVQYF. CDR3 in DNA: TGCGCCAGCAGCCAAGATCCTAACAGGCCGACGGTGCAGTACTTC.

This clone was recorded a few times. The chain carries TRBV24-1 and TRBJ2-3; TRBD2 might be the D (5 bases). The CDR3 consists of 16 residues. Per the germline V gene, CDR1 is KGHDR and CDR2 is SFDVKD. The V end was cut by 0 bases, the J end by 3 bases, with 12 bases between. CDR3 nucleotides: TGTGCCACCAGTGATTTGAACAGTTGGGAGACAGATACGCAGTATTTT. This encodes CATSDLNSWETDTQYF.

The V gene is TRBV28, the J gene TRBJ2-1; 9 positions match TRBD1. CDR3 length: 15 amino acids. Germline V gene lookup returns CDR1 MDHEN and CDR2 SYDVKM. V trimming: 3 bases; J trimming: 7 bases; junction bases outside the gene matches: 7. CDR3 DNA sequence: TGTGCCAGCAGTTTCAGCGGGACAGGGATGAATGAGCAGTTCTTC. Translating gives CASSFSGTGMNEQFF.

The genes are TRBV7-9 and TRBJ1-5; unclear D gene. Germline CDR1 is SEHNR and CDR2 is FQNEAQ (reference sequence). Trimming removed 5 bases from V and 7 bases from J, with 12 bases in between. The CDR3 is 13 residues long. CDR3 protein: CASSLTPQQPQHF. DNA for the CDR3: TGTGCCAGCAGCCTCACCCCACAGCAGCCCCAGCATTTT.

The J gene is TRBJ2-7, the V gene TRBV9; 9 positions match TRBD1. This CDR3 has 15 residues. In germline, CDR1 is SGDLS, CDR2 YYNGEE. After removal of 0 bases from V and 7 bases from J, the junction contained 8 bases not matched to a gene. The CDR3 region is CASSVDRDRVGEQYF. DNA of the CDR3: TGTGCCAGCAGCGTAGACAGGGACAGGGTGGGAGAGCAGTACTTC.

The DNA for the CDR3 is TGCAGCGTGGACCTGGCGGACAGAGGAACTGGGGCCAACGTCCTGACTTTC. Translated: CSVDLADRGTGANVLTF. The chain uses TRBV29-1 and TRBJ2-6; tentatively, D is TRBD1 (6 bases). Germline CDR1 and CDR2: SQVTM and ANQGSEA. The CDR3 runs 17 residues. Trimming stripped 6 bases from V and 2 bases from J, with 20 bases between. The whole variable domain, remainder taken from reference TRBV29-1 and TRBJ2-6, is SAVISQKPSRDICQRGTSLTIQCQVDSQVTMMFWYRQQPGQSLTLIATANQGSEATYESGFVIDKFPISRPNLTFSTLTVSNMSPEDSSIYLCSVDLADRGTGANVLTFGAGSRLTVL.

This clone was counted a single time. This chain connects TRBV2 to TRBJ2-7; D possibly corresponds to TRBD2 (5 bases). The germline V and J ends were trimmed by 4 bases and 7 bases, with 5 bases remaining between them. This CDR3 has 10 amino acids. Germline-derived CDR1 and CDR2 are SNHLY and FYNNEI. DNA of the CDR3: TGTGCCAGCAGTGCGGGGGAGCAGTACTTC. Amino acids: CASSAGEQYF.